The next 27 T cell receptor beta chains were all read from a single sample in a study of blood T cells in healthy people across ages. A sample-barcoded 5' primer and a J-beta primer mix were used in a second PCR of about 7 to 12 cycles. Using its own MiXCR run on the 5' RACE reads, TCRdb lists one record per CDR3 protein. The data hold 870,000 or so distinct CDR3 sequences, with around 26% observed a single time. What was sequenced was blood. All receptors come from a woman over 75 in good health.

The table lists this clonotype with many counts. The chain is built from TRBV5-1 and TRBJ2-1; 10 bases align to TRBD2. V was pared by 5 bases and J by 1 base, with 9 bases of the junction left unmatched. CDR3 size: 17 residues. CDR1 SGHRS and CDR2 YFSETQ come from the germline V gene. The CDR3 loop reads CASSYDVSGGSYNEQFF. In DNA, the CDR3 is TGCGCCAGCAGTTATGACGTTAGCGGGGGGTCCTACAATGAGCAGTTCTTC.

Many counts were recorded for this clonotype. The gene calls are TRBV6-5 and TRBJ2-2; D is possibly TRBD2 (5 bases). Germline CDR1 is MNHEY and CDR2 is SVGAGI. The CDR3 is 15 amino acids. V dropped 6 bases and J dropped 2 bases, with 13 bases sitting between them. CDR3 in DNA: TGTGCCAGCAGCCCCGCCAGCGGAAACACCGGGGAGCTGTTTTTT. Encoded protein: CASSPASGNTGELFF.

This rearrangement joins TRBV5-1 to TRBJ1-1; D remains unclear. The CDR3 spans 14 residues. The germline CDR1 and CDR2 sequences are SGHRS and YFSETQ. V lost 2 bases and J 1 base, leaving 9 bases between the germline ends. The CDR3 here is CASSFTSGNTEAFF. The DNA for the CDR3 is TGCGCCAGCAGCTTTACATCCGGGAACACTGAAGCTTTCTTT.

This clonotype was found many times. CDR3 region: CSASLGGSNQPQHF. CDR3 DNA: TGCAGTGCTAGTCTTGGTGGCAGCAATCAGCCCCAGCATTTT. The chain couples TRBV20-1 to TRBJ1-5, with D unresolved. V was trimmed by 3 bases and J by 1 base, leaving 10 bases between them. From germline, CDR1 is DFQATT and CDR2 SNEGSKA (reference sequence). The CDR3 is 14 residues long.

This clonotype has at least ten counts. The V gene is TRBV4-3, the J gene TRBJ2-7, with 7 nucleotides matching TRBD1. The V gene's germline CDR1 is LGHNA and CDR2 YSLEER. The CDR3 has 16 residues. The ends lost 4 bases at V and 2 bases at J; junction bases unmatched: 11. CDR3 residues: CASSLSLGQATYEQYF. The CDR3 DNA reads TGCGCCAGCAGCCTTAGTCTCGGACAGGCAACCTACGAGCAGTACTTC.

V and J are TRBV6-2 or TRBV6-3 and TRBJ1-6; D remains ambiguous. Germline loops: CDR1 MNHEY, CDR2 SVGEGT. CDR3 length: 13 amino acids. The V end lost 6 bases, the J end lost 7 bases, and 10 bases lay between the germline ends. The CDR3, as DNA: TGTGCCAGCAGGGACCCGCAGAATTCACCCCTCCACTTT. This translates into CASRDPQNSPLHF.

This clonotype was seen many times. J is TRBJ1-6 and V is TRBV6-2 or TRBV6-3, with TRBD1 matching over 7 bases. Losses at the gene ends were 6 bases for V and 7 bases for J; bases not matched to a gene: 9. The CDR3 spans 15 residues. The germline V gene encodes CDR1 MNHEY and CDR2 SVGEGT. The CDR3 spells CASRFSGTVNSPLHF. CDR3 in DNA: TGTGCCAGCAGATTCTCCGGGACAGTAAATTCACCCCTCCACTTT.

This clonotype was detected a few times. For the CDR3, the DNA is TGTGCCAGCAAGAGGCAGGGGGCGGGAAATGAGCAGTTCTTC. This translates into CASKRQGAGNEQFF. The chain links TRBV6-5 to TRBJ2-1; 8 bases match TRBD1. The junction had 9 bases not matched to a gene; V was cut back by 7 bases and J by 7 bases. CDR1 is MNHEY, CDR2 SVGAGI, per germline. The CDR3 is made up of 14 amino acids.

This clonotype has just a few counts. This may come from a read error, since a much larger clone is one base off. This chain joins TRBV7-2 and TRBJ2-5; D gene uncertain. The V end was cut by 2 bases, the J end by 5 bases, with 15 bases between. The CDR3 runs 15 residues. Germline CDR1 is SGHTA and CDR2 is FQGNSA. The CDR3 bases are TGTGCCAGCAGCTTAACGGACCTTAAGTGGGAGACCCAGTACTTC. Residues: CASSLTDLKWETQYF.

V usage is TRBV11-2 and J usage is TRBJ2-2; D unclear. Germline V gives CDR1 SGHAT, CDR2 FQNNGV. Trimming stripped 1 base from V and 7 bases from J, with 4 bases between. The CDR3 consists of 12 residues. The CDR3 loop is CASSLAHGELFF. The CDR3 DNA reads TGTGCCAGCAGCTTAGCCCACGGGGAGCTGTTTTTT.

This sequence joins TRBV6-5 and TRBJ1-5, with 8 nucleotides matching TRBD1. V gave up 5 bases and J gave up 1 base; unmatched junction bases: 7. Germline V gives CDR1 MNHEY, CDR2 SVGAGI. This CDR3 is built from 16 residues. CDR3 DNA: TGTGCCAGCAGTACATACGGACAGGGAAGCAATCAGCCCCAGCATTTT. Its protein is CASSTYGQGSNQPQHF.

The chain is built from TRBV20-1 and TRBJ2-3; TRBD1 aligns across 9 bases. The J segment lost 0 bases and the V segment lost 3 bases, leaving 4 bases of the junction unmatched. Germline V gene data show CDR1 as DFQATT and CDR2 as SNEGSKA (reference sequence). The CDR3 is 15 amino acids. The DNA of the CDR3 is TGCAGTGCTAGCACAGGGGGCGTAAGCACAGATACGCAGTATTTT. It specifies CSASTGGVSTDTQYF.

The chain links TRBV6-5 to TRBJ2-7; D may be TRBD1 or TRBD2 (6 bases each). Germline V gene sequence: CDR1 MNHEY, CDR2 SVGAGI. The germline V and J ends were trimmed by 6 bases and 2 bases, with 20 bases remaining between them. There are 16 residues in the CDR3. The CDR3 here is CASSPFGGRTTYEQYF. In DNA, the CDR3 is TGTGCCAGCAGCCCTTTCGGGGGCCGCACTACCTACGAGCAGTACTTC.

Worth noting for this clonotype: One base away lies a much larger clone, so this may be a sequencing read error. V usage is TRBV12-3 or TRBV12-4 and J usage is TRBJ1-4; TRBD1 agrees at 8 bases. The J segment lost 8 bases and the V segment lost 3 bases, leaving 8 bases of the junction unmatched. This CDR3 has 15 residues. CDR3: CASSLSQDRAEKLFF. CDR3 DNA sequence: TGTGCCAGCAGTTTGTCTCAGGACAGGGCAGAAAAACTGTTTTTT.

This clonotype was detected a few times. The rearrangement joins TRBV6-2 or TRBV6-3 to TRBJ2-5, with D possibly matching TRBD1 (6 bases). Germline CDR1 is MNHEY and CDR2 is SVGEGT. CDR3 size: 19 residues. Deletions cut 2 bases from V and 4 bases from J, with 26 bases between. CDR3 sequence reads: CASSYQRGRGMGTGETQYF. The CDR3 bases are TGTGCCAGCAGTTACCAACGAGGAAGGGGGATGGGAACCGGAGAGACCCAGTACTTC.

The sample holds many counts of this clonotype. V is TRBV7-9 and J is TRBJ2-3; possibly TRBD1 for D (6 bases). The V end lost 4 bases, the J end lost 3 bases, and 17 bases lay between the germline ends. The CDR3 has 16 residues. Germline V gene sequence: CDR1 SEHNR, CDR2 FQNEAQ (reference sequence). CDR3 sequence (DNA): TGTGCCAGCAGCTCGAAACCCAGGGGACGGACAGATACGCAGTATTTT. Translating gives CASSSKPRGRTDTQYF. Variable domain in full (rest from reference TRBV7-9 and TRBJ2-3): DTGVSQNPRHKITKRGQNVTFRCDPISEHNRLYWYRQTLGQGPEFLTYFQNEAQLEKSRLLSDRFSAERPKGSFSTLEIQRTEQGDSAMYLCASSSKPRGRTDTQYFGPGTRLTVL.

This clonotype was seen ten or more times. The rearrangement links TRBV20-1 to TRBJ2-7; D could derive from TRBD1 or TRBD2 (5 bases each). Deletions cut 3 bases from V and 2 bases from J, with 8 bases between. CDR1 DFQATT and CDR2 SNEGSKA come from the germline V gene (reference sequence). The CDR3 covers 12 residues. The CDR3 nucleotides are TGCAGTGCTAGGGGGGATCCCTACGAGCAGTACTTC. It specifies CSARGDPYEQYF.

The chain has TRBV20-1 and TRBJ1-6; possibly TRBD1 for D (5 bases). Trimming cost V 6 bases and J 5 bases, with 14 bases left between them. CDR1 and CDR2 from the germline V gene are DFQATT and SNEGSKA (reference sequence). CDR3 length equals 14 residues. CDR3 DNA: TGCAGTGCCACGGGGGGAACGAATAATTCACCCCTCCACTTT. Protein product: CSATGGTNNSPLHF.

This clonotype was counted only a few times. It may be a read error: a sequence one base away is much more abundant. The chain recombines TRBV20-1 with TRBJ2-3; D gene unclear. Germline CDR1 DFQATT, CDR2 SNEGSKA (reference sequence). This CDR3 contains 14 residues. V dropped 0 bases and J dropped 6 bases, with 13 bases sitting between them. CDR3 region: CSARDQTIGDTQYF. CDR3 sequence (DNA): TGCAGTGCTAGAGACCAGACCATAGGGGATACGCAGTATTTT.

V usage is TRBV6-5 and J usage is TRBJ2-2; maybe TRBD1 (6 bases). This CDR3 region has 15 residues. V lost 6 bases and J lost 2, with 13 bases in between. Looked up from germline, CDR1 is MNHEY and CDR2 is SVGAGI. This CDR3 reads CASRSWTVNTGELFF. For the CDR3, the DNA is TGTGCCAGCAGAAGCTGGACAGTTAACACCGGGGAGCTGTTTTTT.

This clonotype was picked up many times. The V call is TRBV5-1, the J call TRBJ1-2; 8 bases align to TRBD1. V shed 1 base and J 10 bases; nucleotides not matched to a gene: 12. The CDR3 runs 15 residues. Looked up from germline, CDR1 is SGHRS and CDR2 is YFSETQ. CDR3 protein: CASSLNPGQGIDYTF. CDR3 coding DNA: TGCGCCAGCAGCTTGAACCCCGGACAGGGAATCGACTACACCTTC.

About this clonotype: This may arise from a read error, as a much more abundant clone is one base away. CDR3 sequence reads: CASGAWTGINQPQHF. The CDR3 coding sequence is TGTGCCAGCGGCGCTTGGACAGGGATAAATCAGCCCCAGCATTTT. The V and J genes are TRBV7-2 and TRBJ1-5; 8 bases match TRBD1. The CDR3 is 15 amino acids. After removal of 8 bases from V and 4 bases from J, the junction contained 10 bases not matched to a gene. Germline CDR1 and CDR2: SGHTA and FQGNSA.

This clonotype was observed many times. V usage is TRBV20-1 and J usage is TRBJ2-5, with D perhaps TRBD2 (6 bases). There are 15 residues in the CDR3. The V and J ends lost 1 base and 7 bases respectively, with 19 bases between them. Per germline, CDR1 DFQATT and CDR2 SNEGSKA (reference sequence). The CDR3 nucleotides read TGCAGTGCTAGAGGCGGCTCGGGGCCCGGGGGGACCCAGTACTTC. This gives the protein CSARGGSGPGGTQYF.

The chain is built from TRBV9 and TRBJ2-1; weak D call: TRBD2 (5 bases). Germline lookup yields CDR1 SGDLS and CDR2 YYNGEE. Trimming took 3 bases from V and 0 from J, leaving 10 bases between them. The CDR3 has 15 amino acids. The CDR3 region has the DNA TGTGCCAGCAGCGGCTCTGGGAGCTCCTACAATGAGCAGTTCTTC. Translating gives CASSGSGSSYNEQFF.

CDR3: CSARDRDSYGYTF. The CDR3 bases are TGCAGTGCTAGAGATCGGGACAGCTATGGCTACACCTTC. The chain uses TRBV20-1 and TRBJ1-2; 7 bases are a match to TRBD1. With V trimmed by 0 bases and J by 4 bases, 2 bases remained unmatched. The CDR3 has 13 amino acids. Germline V gives CDR1 DFQATT, CDR2 SNEGSKA (reference sequence).

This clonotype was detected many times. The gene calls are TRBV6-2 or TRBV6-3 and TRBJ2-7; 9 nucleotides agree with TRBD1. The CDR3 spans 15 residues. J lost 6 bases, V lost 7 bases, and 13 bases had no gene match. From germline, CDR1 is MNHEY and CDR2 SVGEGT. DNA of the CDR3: TGTGCCAGCAACCCGGACGGGACAGGGCCCTCCGAGCAGTACTTC. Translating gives CASNPDGTGPSEQYF.

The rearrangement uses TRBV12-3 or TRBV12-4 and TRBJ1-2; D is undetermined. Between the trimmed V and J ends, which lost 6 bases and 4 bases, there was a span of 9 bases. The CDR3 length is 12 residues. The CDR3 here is CASSRATYGYTF. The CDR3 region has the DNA TGTGCCAGCAGCCGAGCCACCTATGGCTACACCTTC.